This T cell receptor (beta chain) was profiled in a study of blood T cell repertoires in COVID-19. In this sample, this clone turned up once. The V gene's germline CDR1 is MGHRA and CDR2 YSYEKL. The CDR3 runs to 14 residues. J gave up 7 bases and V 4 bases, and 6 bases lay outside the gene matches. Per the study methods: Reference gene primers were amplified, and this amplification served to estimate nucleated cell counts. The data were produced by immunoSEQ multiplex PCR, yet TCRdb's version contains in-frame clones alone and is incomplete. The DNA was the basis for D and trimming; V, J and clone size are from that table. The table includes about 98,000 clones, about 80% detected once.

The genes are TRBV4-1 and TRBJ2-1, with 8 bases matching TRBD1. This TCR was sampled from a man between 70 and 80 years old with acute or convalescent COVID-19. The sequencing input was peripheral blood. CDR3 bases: TGCGCCAGCAGCCGCGCCAGGGGGCCAAATGAGCAGTTCTTC. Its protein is CASSRARGPNEQFF.